The sequence of this T cell receptor (beta chain) was determined in a study of tumor and adjacent non-tumor tissue in lung cancer. Whole-study findings and limits: Normal lung showed higher cumulative top 100 clone frequency than tumor.

The library came from three nested PCR rounds adapted from ARM-PCR protocols. TCRdb re-analysed the multiplex PCR reads in MiXCR, keeping a single row per CDR3 protein. The sample lists 60,000 to 85,000 distinct CDR3 sequences; around four fifths were seen once. No cell sorting was done before RNA was extracted from the tissue. With regard to this clonotype: The target antigen is unknown. The CDR3 does not end in the conserved phenylalanine or tryptophan, so this is likely a read error.

Germline loops: CDR1 SQVTM, CDR2 ANQGSEA. This CDR3 region has 12 residues. The clonotype originates from a woman aged 45-60 years with non-small cell lung cancer. The chain is built from TRBV29-1 and TRBJ1-2; no clear D gene. Sequenced material: lung tumor tissue. This CDR3 is CSVEKENYDYTS. The CDR3 DNA follows: TGCAGCGTTGAAAAGGAAAACTATGACTACACCTCC.